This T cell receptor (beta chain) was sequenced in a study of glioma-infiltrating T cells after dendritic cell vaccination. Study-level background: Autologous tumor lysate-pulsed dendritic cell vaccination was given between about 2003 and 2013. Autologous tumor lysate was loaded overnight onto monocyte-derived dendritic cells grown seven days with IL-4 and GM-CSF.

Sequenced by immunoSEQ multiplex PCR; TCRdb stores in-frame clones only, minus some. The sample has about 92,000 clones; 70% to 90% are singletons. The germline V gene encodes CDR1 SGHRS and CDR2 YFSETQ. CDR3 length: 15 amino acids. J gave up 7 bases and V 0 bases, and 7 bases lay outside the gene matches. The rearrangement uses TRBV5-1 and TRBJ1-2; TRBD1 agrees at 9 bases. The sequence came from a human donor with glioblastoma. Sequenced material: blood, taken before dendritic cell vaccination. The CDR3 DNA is TGCGCCAGCAGCTTGGATCGACAGGGGGACGGTGGCTACACCTTC. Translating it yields CASSLDRQGDGGYTF.